This T cell receptor beta chain originates from a study of T cell repertoires in cytomegalovirus infection. In the study overall: Well-studied HLA-B-restricted epitopes and recently identified HLA-C-restricted epitopes of CMV were both used in the study. Indications of both CMV infection and matching HLA type were provided by public TCR beta signatures. Study results and limitations: Identification of carriers of CMV plus the relevant HLA was achieved through cumulative public TCR beta family frequency. In two of eight donors, the top clonotype was HLA-C-restricted CMV-specific.

From germline, CDR1 is SGHAT and CDR2 FQNNGV. This CDR3 spans 17 amino acids. V gave up 6 bases and J gave up 0 bases; unmatched junction bases: 12. This clonotype appeared many times. Its antigen is as yet unknown. TCRdb processed the reads anew with MiXCR; each CDR3 protein has one entry. The sample yields 200,000 to 250,000 distinct CDR3 sequences, approximately 38% seen once. This TCR came from a human donor in good health (CMV status not recorded). Some clones in this sample may be carry-over from other donors' samples. The starting material was CD8+ T cells from cultured PBMCs, obtained from culture after CMV antigen stimulation. The rearrangement uses TRBV11-2 and TRBJ2-5; 8 nucleotides agree with TRBD2. CDR3 nucleotides: TGTGCCAGCAGTCCCACTCGAGCGGGGGCGTACCAAGAGACCCAGTACTTC. It translates to CASSPTRAGAYQETQYF.